The 23 T cell receptor beta chains given below trace back to one sample, sequenced in a study of blood T cell repertoires in COVID-19. Some clones are missing from TCRdb's copy, which holds only in-frame ones; the method was immunoSEQ multiplex PCR. The sample holds more than 85,000 clones, 80% to 90% seen once. The sequencing sample was made of peripheral blood. These receptors came from a man aged 45 to 65 with COVID-19, enrolled during active disease.

The genes are TRBV5-1 and TRBJ2-1; possibly TRBD1 for D (6 bases). Trimming removed 4 bases at V and 5 bases at J, with 22 bases between. CDR1 and CDR2 (germline): SGHRS, YFSETQ. CDR3 length: 17 residues. This CDR3 is CASSTRQGLIRNNEQFF. Here the CDR3 DNA reads TGCGCCAGCAGCACCCGTCAGGGGCTCATCAGGAACAATGAGCAGTTCTTC.

The chain carries TRBV7-3 and TRBJ1-1; D is ambiguous. This CDR3 contains 14 residues. Germline lookup yields CDR1 SGHTA and CDR2 FQGTGA. Deletions cut 4 bases from V and 4 bases from J, with 13 bases between. CDR3 nucleotides: TGTGCCAGCAGCTCTATCGGGGATGGCACTGAAGCTTTCTTT. Translation: CASSSIGDGTEAFF.

The V gene is TRBV6-5, the J gene TRBJ2-2; D may be TRBD1 (6 bases). V was clipped by 5 bases and J by 6 bases, with 10 bases between them. In germline, CDR1 is MNHEY, CDR2 SVGAGI. CDR3 length equals 13 residues. This chain's CDR3 is CASSRDNAGELFF. The CDR3 nucleotides are TGTGCCAGCAGTAGGGACAATGCCGGGGAGCTGTTTTTT.

The chain is built from TRBV9 and TRBJ1-6; 8 bases are a match to TRBD1. CDR3 length: 18 residues. Germline V gene sequence: CDR1 SGDLS, CDR2 YYNGEE. V shed 2 bases and J 8 bases; nucleotides not matched to a gene: 15. This CDR3 reads CASSVDRGHPFVDSPLHF. The CDR3 DNA follows: TGTGCCAGCAGCGTCGACAGGGGCCACCCATTTGTCGATTCACCCCTCCACTTT.

This clone was found once. This sequence joins TRBV20-1 and TRBJ1-6, with D tentatively TRBD1 (5 bases). Trimming left V 3 bases short and J 4 bases short, with 13 bases between. Looked up from germline, CDR1 is DFQATT and CDR2 is SNEGSKA (reference sequence). This CDR3 has 15 amino acids. CDR3 sequence reads: CSASIKGAYNSPLHF. The CDR3 DNA reads TGCAGTGCTAGTATTAAAGGGGCTTATAATTCACCCCTCCACTTT.

The J gene is TRBJ1-1, the V gene TRBV5-1; the D gene is possibly TRBD1 (5 bases). Germline V CDR1 and CDR2: SGHRS, YFSETQ. V lost 0 bases and J 1 base, leaving 10 bases between the germline ends. The length of the CDR3 is 15 residues. The chain's CDR3 is CASSLVATGNTEAFF. CDR3 DNA: TGCGCCAGCAGCTTGGTGGCCACAGGGAACACTGAAGCTTTCTTT.

The genes are TRBV6-5 and TRBJ1-1; weak D call: TRBD1 (5 bases). The CDR3 extends over 14 amino acids. The V gene lost 10 bases and the J gene lost 2 bases, with 17 bases spanning the gap. Germline values: CDR1 MNHEY, CDR2 SVGAGI. CDR3 amino acids: CAIRTGGFNTEAFF. The CDR3 coding sequence is TGTGCCATCCGGACGGGGGGGTTTAACACTGAAGCTTTCTTT.

The rearrangement uses TRBV29-1 and TRBJ1-4; 7 bases match TRBD1. Losses at the gene ends were 6 bases for V and 5 bases for J; bases not matched to a gene: 12. CDR1 SQVTM and CDR2 ANQGSEA come from the germline V gene. The CDR3 is made up of 15 amino acids. CDR3 residues: CSVLDRVFSNEKLFF. The CDR3 DNA reads as TGCAGCGTATTAGACAGGGTGTTTTCAAATGAAAAACTGTTTTTT.

This chain uses TRBV19 with TRBJ2-3, with TRBD2 matching over 7 bases. The CDR3 is 17 residues long. Germline V gene lookup returns CDR1 LNHDA and CDR2 SQIVND (reference sequence). V lost 0 bases to trimming and J lost 3 bases; unmatched junction nucleotides: 9. CDR3 protein: CASSIESVGGRTDTQYF. The CDR3 nucleotides read TGTGCCAGTAGTATAGAATCTGTCGGGGGGAGAACAGATACGCAGTATTTT. Based on the CDR3 plus reference TRBV19 and TRBJ2-3, the full variable domain is DGGITQSPKYLFRKEGQNVTLSCEQNLNHDAMYWYRQDPGQGLRLIYYSQIVNDFQKGDIAEGYSVSREKKESFPLTVTSAQKNPTAFYLCASSIESVGGRTDTQYFGPGTRLTVL.

The J gene is TRBJ2-7, the V gene TRBV18, with D perhaps matching TRBD1 (5 bases). V was clipped by 3 bases and J by 2 bases, with 8 bases between them. Germline V gene data show CDR1 as KGHSH and CDR2 as LQKENI. The CDR3 has 13 residues. The CDR3 nucleotides read TGTGCCAGCTCACCTACACAGGCCTACGAGCAGTACTTC. Its protein is CASSPTQAYEQYF. The full variable domain, rest sourced from reference TRBV18 and TRBJ2-7, is NAGVMQNPRHLVRRRGQEARLRCSPMKGHSHVYWYRQLPEEGLKFMVYLQKENIIDESGMPKERFSAEFPKEGPSILRIQQVVRGDSAAYFCASSPTQAYEQYFGPGTRLTVT.

The chain has TRBV19 and TRBJ1-4; D is ambiguous. CDR3 length: 12 residues. V was pared by 0 bases and J by 8 bases, with 4 bases between. Germline V lookup: CDR1 LNHDA, CDR2 SQIVND (reference sequence). The CDR3 sequence: CASSIDLEKLFF. CDR3 DNA: TGTGCCAGTAGTATAGACCTGGAAAAACTGTTTTTT.

The chain links TRBV12-3 or TRBV12-4 to TRBJ1-2; D perhaps matches TRBD1 (5 bases). Trimming shortened V by 6 bases and J by 6 bases, and 14 bases separated the two germline ends. The CDR3 has 13 residues. The CDR3 DNA is TGTGCCAGCAGCCCTCCAGGGATCGATGGCTACACCTTC. It encodes CASSPPGIDGYTF.

The CDR3 protein is CASKRDRGPNYGYTF. DNA of the CDR3: TGTGCCAGCAAGCGAGACAGGGGTCCCAACTATGGCTACACCTTC. The chain carries TRBV6-5 and TRBJ1-2; 8 nucleotides line up with TRBD1. The germline V gene encodes CDR1 MNHEY and CDR2 SVGAGI. CDR3 length: 15 residues. J gave up 2 bases and V 7 bases, and 9 bases lay outside the gene matches.

The chain couples TRBV4-1 to TRBJ1-1; a possible D gene is TRBD1 (5 bases). This CDR3 has 16 residues. Germline loops: CDR1 MGHRA, CDR2 YSYEKL. V was pared by 4 bases and J by 5 bases, with 20 bases between. The CDR3 loop reads CASSPRVGGEKTEAFF. The CDR3 nucleotides read TGCGCCAGCAGCCCGAGGGTGGGGGGGGAAAAGACTGAAGCTTTCTTT.

The rearrangement joins TRBV6-4 to TRBJ1-2; TRBD1 matches at 8 bases. The CDR3 runs 14 residues. V shed 2 bases, J shed 5 bases, and the junction held 4 bases outside the gene matches. The germline V gene has CDR1 MRHNA and CDR2 SNTAGT. The chain's CDR3 is CASSDGTGTYGYTF. In nucleotides, the CDR3 is TGTGCCAGCAGTGACGGGACAGGAACTTATGGCTACACCTTC.

V gene TRBV19 combines with J gene TRBJ2-5; 10 bases fit TRBD2. The CDR3 has 16 amino acids. Trimming cost V 3 bases and J 1 base; bases outside gene matches: 5. From germline, CDR1 is LNHDA and CDR2 SQIVND (reference sequence). The CDR3, as DNA: TGTGCCAGTAGTATTAGCAGCGGGGGGGTCCAAGAGACCCAGTACTTC. Translated: CASSISSGGVQETQYF.

The CDR3 sequence is CASFRDKRLHQPQHF. As DNA, the CDR3 is TGTGCCAGCTTCCGGGACAAACGGCTGCATCAGCCCCAGCATTTT. The chain has TRBV6-5 and TRBJ1-5, with a possible D match to TRBD1 (6 bases). CDR3 length: 15 residues. Trimming removed 8 bases at V and 5 bases at J, with 19 bases between. Per germline, CDR1 MNHEY and CDR2 SVGAGI.

This sequence joins TRBV12-3 or TRBV12-4 and TRBJ2-2; D may be TRBD1 (5 bases). Deletions cut 5 bases from V and 7 bases from J, with 8 bases between. This CDR3 has 12 residues. This chain's CDR3 is CASSPDSGELFF. In DNA, the CDR3 is TGTGCCAGCAGTCCTGACAGCGGGGAGCTGTTTTTT.

V usage is TRBV7-9 and J usage is TRBJ1-1; TRBD1 might be the D (6 bases). CDR1 and CDR2 (germline): SEHNR, FQNEAQ (reference sequence). Between the trimmed V and J ends, which lost 2 bases and 4 bases, there was a span of 11 bases. The CDR3 runs 14 residues. Here the CDR3 DNA reads TGTGCCAGCAGCTTAACCATACAGGGCACTGAAGCTTTCTTT. Translated, it gives CASSLTIQGTEAFF.

V usage is TRBV27 and J usage is TRBJ1-2; TRBD1 might be the D (5 bases). Between the trimmed V and J ends, which lost 3 bases and 4 bases, there was a span of 9 bases. The CDR3 has 13 amino acids. The germline V gene has CDR1 MNHEY and CDR2 SMNVEV (reference sequence). The CDR3 here is CASSFAGGYGYTF. In DNA, the CDR3 is TGTGCCAGCAGTTTTGCGGGGGGCTATGGCTACACCTTC.

The J gene is TRBJ1-2, the V gene TRBV20-1; 8 bases align to TRBD1. The CDR3 length is 11 residues. Germline V CDR1 and CDR2: DFQATT, SNEGSKA (reference sequence). J lost 7 bases, V lost 4 bases, and 2 bases had no gene match. The CDR3 region is CSATTGVGYTF. CDR3 sequence (DNA): TGCAGTGCTACGACAGGGGTTGGCTACACCTTC.

V gene TRBV28 combines with J gene TRBJ1-5, with D unresolved. This CDR3 region has 15 residues. The germline gives CDR1 MDHEN, CDR2 SYDVKM. Trimming took off 2 bases at V and 3 bases at J, with 11 bases between the two ends. Here the CDR3 reads CASSLKLFVNQPQHF. The CDR3 DNA reads TGTGCCAGCAGTTTAAAACTGTTTGTCAATCAGCCCCAGCATTTT.

This clone occurred many times. V usage is TRBV15 and J usage is TRBJ2-7; D not resolved. The V end lost 3 bases, the J end lost 7 bases, and 16 bases lay between the germline ends. Per germline, CDR1 LNHNV and CDR2 YYDKDF (reference sequence). The CDR3 length is 14 residues. This CDR3 reads CATSSPWAYGEQYF. DNA for the CDR3: TGTGCCACCAGCAGTCCCTGGGCTTATGGGGAGCAGTACTTC. The whole variable domain, filled in from reference TRBV15 and TRBJ2-7, reads DAMVIQNPRYQVTQFGKPVTLSCSQTLNHNVMYWYQQKSSQAPKLLFHYYDKDFNNEADTPDNFQSRRPNTSFCFLDIRSPGLGDTAMYLCATSSPWAYGEQYFGPGTRLTVT.